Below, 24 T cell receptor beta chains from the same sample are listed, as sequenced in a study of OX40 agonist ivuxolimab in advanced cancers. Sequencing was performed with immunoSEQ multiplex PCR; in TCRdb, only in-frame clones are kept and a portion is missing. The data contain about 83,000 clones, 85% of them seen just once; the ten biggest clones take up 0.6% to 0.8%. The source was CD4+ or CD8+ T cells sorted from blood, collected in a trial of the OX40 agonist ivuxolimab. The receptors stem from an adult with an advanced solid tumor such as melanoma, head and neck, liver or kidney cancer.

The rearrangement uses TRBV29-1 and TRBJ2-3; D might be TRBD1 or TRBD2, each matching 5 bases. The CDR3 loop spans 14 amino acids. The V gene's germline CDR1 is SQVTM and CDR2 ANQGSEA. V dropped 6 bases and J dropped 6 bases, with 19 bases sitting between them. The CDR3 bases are TGCAGCGTCCAAGGGACCCCACGGGCTGATACGCAGTATTTT. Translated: CSVQGTPRADTQYF.

CDR3: CASSLSRPNQPQHF. CDR3 coding DNA: TGTGCCAGCAGCTTATCTAGGCCGAATCAGCCCCAGCATTTT. The chain couples TRBV11-2 to TRBJ1-5; D not resolved. Germline CDR1 reads SGHAT; CDR2 reads FQNNGV. Trimming removed 2 bases from V and 4 bases from J, with 9 bases in between. The CDR3 sequence is 14 residues long. The full variable domain, rest sourced from reference TRBV11-2 and TRBJ1-5, is EAGVAQSPRYKIIEKRQSVAFWCNPISGHATLYWYQQILGQGPKLLIQFQNNGVVDDSQLPKDRFSAERLKGVDSTLKIQPAKLEDSAVYLCASSLSRPNQPQHFGDGTRLSIL.

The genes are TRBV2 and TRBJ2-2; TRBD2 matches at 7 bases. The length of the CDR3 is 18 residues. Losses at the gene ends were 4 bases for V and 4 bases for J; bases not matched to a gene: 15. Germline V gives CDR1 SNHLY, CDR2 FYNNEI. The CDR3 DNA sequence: TGTGCCAGCAGTGTCCGGGTCGGGGGGAGTTCGGTCACCGGGGAGCTGTTTTTT. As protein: CASSVRVGGSSVTGELFF.

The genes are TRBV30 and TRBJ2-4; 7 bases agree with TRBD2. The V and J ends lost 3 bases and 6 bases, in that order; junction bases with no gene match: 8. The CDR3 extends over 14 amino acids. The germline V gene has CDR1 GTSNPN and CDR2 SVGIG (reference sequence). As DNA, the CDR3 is TGTGCCTGGAGGCCCCGGGGGGACGGAAACATTCAGTACTTC. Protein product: CAWRPRGDGNIQYF.

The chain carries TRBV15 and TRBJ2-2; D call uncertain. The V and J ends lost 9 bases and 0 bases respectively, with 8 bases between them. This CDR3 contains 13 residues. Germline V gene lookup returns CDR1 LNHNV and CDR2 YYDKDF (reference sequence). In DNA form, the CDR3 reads TGTGCCACTGGTAGACCGAACACCGGGGAGCTGTTTTTT. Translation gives CATGRPNTGELFF. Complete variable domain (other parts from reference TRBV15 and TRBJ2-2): DAMVIQNPRYQVTQFGKPVTLSCSQTLNHNVMYWYQQKSSQAPKLLFHYYDKDFNNEADTPDNFQSRRPNTSFCFLDIRSPGLGDTAMYLCATGRPNTGELFFGEGSRLTVL.

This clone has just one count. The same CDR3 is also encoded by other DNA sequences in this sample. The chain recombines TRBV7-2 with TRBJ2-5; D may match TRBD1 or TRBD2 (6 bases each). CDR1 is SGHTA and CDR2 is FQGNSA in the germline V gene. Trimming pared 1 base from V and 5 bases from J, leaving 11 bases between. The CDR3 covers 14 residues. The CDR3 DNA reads TGTGCCAGCAGCTTAGGGGGGGCAGGGGAGACCCAGTACTTC. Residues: CASSLGGAGETQYF.

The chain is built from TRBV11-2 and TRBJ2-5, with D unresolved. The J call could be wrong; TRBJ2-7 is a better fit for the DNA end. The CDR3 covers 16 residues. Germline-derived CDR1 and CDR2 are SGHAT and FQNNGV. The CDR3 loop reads CASSHNTGSRPYEQYF. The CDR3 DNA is TGTGCCAGCAGCCATAACACCGGGTCTAGGCCCTACGAGCAGTACTTC.

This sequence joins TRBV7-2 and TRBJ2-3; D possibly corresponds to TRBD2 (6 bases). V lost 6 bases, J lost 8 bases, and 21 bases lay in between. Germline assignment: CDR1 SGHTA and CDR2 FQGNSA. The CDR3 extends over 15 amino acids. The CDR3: CASSPGRAYGSTQYF. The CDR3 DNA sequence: TGTGCCAGCAGTCCCGGACGGGCATACGGGAGTACGCAGTATTTT.

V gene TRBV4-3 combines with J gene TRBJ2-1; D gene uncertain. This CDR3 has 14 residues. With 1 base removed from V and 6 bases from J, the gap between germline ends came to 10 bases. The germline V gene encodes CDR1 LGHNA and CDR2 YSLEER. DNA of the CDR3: TGCGCCAGCAGCCAAGCGGAGCAACTCAATGAGCAGTTCTTC. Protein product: CASSQAEQLNEQFF.

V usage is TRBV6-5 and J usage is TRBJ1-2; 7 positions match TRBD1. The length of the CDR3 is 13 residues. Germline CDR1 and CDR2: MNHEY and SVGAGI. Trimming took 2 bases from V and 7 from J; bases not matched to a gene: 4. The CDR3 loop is CASSYPGQRGYTF. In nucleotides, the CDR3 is TGTGCCAGCAGTTACCCGGGACAGCGTGGCTACACCTTC.

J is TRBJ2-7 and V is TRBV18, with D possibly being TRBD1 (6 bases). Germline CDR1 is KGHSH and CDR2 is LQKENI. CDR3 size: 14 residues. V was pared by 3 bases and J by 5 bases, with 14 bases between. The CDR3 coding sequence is TGTGCCAGCTCACCCCGACAGGAGGTGGACGAGCAGTACTTC. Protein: CASSPRQEVDEQYF.

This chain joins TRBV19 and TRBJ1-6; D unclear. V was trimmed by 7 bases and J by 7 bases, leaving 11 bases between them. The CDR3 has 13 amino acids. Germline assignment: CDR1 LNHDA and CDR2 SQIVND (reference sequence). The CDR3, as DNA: TGTGCCAGTATAGGCAGCTTGAATTCACCCCTCCACTTT. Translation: CASIGSLNSPLHF.

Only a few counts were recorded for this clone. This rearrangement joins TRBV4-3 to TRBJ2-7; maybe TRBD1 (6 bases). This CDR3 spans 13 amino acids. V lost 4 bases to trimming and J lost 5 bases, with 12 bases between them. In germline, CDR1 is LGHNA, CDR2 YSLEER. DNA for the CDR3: TGCGCCAGCAGCCCCAGCAGGGGCCACGAGCAGTACTTC. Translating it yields CASSPSRGHEQYF.

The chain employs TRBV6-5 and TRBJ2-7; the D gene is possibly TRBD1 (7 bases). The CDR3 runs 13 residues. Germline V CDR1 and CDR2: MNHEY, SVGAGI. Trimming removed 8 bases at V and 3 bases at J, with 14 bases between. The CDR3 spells CASGGTVFYEQYF. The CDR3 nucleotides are TGTGCCAGCGGAGGGACAGTTTTCTACGAGCAGTACTTC.

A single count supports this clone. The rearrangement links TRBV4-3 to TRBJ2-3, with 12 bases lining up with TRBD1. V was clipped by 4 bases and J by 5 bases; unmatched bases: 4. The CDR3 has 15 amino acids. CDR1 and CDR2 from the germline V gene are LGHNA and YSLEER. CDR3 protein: CASSRDRGQEDTQYF. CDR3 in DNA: TGCGCCAGCAGCCGGGACAGGGGGCAGGAAGATACGCAGTATTTT.

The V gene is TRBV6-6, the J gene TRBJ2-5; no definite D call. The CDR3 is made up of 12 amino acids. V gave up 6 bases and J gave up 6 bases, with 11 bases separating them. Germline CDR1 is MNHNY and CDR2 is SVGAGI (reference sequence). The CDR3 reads CASSYDPKTQYF. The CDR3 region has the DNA TGTGCCAGCAGCTACGACCCCAAGACCCAGTACTTC.

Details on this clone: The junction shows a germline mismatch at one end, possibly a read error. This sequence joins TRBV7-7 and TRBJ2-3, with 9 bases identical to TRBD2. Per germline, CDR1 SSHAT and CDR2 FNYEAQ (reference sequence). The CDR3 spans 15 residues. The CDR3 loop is CASSQSSGGTDTQYF. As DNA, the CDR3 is TGTGCTAGCAGCCAATCTAGCGGGGGCACAGATACGCAGTATTTT.

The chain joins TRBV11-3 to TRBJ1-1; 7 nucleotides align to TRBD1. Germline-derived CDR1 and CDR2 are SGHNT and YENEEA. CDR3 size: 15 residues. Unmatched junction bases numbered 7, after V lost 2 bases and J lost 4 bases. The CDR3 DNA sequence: TGTGCCAGCAGCTTAAACGCAGGGGGGGGCACTGAAGCTTTCTTT. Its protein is CASSLNAGGGTEAFF. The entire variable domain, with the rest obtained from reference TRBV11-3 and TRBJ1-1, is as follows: EAGVVQSPRYKIIEKKQPVAFWCNPISGHNTLYWYLQNLGQGPELLIRYENEEAVDDSQLPKDRFSAERLKGVDSTLKIQPAELGDSAVYLCASSLNAGGGTEAFFGQGTRLTVV.

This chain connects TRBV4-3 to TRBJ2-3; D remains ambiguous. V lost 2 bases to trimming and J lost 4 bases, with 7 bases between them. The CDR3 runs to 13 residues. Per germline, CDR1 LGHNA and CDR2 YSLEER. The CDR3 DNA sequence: TGCGCCAGCAGCCAAACCCTCCCAGATACGCAGTATTTT. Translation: CASSQTLPDTQYF.

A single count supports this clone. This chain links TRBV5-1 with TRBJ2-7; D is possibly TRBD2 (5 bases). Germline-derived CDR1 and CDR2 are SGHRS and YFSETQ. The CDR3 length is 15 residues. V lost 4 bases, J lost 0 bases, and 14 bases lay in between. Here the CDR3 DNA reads TGCGCCAGCAGCGCCGGAGGTTCGAGCTCCTACGAGCAGTACTTC. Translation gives CASSAGGSSSYEQYF.

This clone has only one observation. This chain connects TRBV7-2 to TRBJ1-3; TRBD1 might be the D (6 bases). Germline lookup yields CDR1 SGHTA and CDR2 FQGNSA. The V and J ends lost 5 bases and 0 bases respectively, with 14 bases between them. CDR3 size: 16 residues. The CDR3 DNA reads TGTGCCAGCAGCCCCGATTGGACAGCCTCTGGAAACACCATATATTTT. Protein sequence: CASSPDWTASGNTIYF.

This CDR3 is CAWSQPTGPTYGYTF. The CDR3 coding sequence is TGTGCCTGGAGTCAACCCACAGGACCGACCTATGGCTACACCTTC. J is TRBJ1-2 and V is TRBV30; possible D gene TRBD1, 5 bases. Trimming removed 2 bases at V and 4 bases at J, with 17 bases between. Germline V gene sequence: CDR1 GTSNPN, CDR2 SVGIG (reference sequence). The length of the CDR3 is 15 residues.

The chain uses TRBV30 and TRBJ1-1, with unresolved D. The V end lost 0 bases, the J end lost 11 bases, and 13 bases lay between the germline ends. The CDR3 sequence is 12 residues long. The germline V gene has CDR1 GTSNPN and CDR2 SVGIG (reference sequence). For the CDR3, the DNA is TGTGCCTGGAGTGTAATGGATGTCTCGGCTTTCTTT. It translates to CAWSVMDVSAFF.

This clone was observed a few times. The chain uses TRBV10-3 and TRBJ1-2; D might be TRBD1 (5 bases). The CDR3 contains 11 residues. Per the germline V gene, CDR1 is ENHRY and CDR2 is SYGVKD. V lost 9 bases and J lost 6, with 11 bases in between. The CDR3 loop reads CAMSGGDGYTF. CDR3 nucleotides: TGTGCCATGTCGGGGGGGGATGGCTACACCTTC.